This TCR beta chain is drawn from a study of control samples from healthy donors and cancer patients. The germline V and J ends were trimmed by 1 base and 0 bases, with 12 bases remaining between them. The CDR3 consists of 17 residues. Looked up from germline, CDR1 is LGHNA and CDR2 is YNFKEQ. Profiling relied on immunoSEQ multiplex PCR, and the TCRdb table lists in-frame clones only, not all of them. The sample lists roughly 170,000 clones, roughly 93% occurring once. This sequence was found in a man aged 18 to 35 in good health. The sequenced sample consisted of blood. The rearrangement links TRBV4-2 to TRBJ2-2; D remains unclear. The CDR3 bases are TGTGCCAGCAGCCAAGCTACGGGTCTCGCGAACACCGGGGAGCTGTTTTTT. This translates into CASSQATGLANTGELFF.